Listed here is a single T cell receptor beta chain. The data were obtained in a study of blood T cell repertoires in COVID-19. Study context: Sources were T cells, B-cell-depleted T cells, or PBMCs; the material itself was cDNA or gDNA.

V lost 1 base and J lost 6, with 10 bases in between. CDR3 size: 14 residues. Looked up from germline, CDR1 is SNHLY and CDR2 is FYNNEI. This table comes from immunoSEQ multiplex PCR, and its TCRdb copy is limited to in-frame clones, with some not included. The data hold roughly 73,000 clones, with roughly nine tenths observed a single time. Source material: peripheral blood. The V call is TRBV2, the J call TRBJ2-4; D might be TRBD1 (6 bases). This clonotype was sampled from a man aged 45-65 years with acute or convalescent COVID-19. The DNA of the CDR3 is TGTGCCAGCAGTGAAGGGGACACGTTAAACATTCAGTACTTC. This encodes CASSEGDTLNIQYF. Full variable domain (missing parts from reference TRBV2 and TRBJ2-4): EPEVTQTPSHQVTQMGQEVILRCVPISNHLYFYWYRQILGQKVEFLVSFYNNEISEKSEIFDDQFSVERPDGSNFTLKIRSTKLEDSAMYFCASSEGDTLNIQYFGAGTRLSVL.